The 29 T cell receptor beta chains reported below all come from one sample, sequenced in a study of human T cells and chemical hapten exposure. In TCRdb, the RACE reads were re-called with MiXCR into one record per CDR3 protein. The sample lists 35,000 to 55,000 distinct CDR3 sequences, 9.5% to 10% seen once, with around 14% in the top ten. Sample time point: patch test 2, 6 weeks after DPC sensitization. Treatment in this sample: therapeutic diphenylcyclopropenone sensitization with weekly scalp DPC. Unfractionated whole blood was the source from which total RNA was extracted. The sequenced sample was whole blood, obtained in connection with sensitization to the hapten diphenylcyclopropenone (DPC). The receptor set was obtained from a woman aged 25 to 39 with alopecia areata. Some clones in this sample may be carry-over from other donors' samples.

This clonotype is judged medium-sized (0.01 to 0.1%). V gene TRBV5-4 combines with J gene TRBJ2-3, with D hard to call. The CDR3 extends over 11 amino acids. Between the trimmed V and J ends, which lost 2 bases and 6 bases, there was a span of 4 bases. The germline gives CDR1 SGHNT, CDR2 YYREEE (reference sequence). In DNA, the CDR3 is TGTGCCAGCAGCTTAGCTGATACGCAGTATTTT. Protein: CASSLADTQYF.

This clonotype qualifies as medium-sized (0.01 to 0.1%). The gene calls are TRBV11-1 and TRBJ2-5; a weak D match, TRBD2 (6 bases). There are 12 residues in the CDR3. Germline CDR1 reads SGHAT; CDR2 reads FQDESV (reference sequence). V was trimmed by 5 bases and J by 8 bases, leaving 12 bases between them. In DNA, the CDR3 is TGTGCCAGCAGCCCGCGCGGGGAAACCCAGTACTTC. Translated: CASSPRGETQYF. Based on the CDR3 plus reference TRBV11-1 and TRBJ2-5, the full variable domain is EAEVAQSPRYKITEKSQAVAFWCDPISGHATLYWYRQILGQGPELLVQFQDESVVDDSQLPKDRFSAERLKGVDSTLKIQPAELGDSAMYLCASSPRGETQYFGPGTRLLVL.

The chain links TRBV4-1 to TRBJ1-5, with 7 positions matching TRBD1. Per the germline V gene, CDR1 is MGHRA and CDR2 is YSYEKL. Germline trimming cut 0 bases from V and 1 base from J; bases unmatched to any gene: 12. There are 19 residues in the CDR3. CDR3 loop: CASSQETTGTAGSNQPQHF. The CDR3 region has the DNA TGCGCCAGCAGCCAAGAAACAACCGGGACAGCAGGCAGCAATCAGCCCCAGCATTTT.

This clonotype was seen many times. V usage is TRBV7-2 and J usage is TRBJ1-4, with D unresolved. V was shortened by 5 bases and J by 6 bases, with 13 bases between the two germline ends. This CDR3 has 14 amino acids. Germline V CDR1 and CDR2: SGHTA, FQGNSA. CDR3 loop: CASSPNSAHEKLFF. CDR3 nucleotide sequence: TGTGCCAGCAGCCCAAACAGTGCCCATGAAAAACTGTTTTTT.

There are many counts of this clonotype. The rearrangement joins TRBV29-1 to TRBJ2-3; D perhaps matches TRBD2 (5 bases). Germline CDR1 is SQVTM and CDR2 is ANQGSEA. The CDR3 has 10 residues. The ends were cut back, 7 bases at V and 4 bases at J, with 6 bases in the middle. The CDR3 nucleotides read TGCAGCGGGGAGTCAGATACGCAGTATTTT. It encodes CSGESDTQYF.

This clonotype was counted a few times. The V and J genes are TRBV7-2 and TRBJ1-2, with D unclear. The germline CDR1 and CDR2 sequences are SGHTA and FQGNSA. Trimming left V 1 base short and J 6 bases short, with 15 bases between. The CDR3 sequence is 15 residues long. The CDR3 here is CASSLGGLEVHGYTF. The CDR3 coding sequence is TGTGCCAGCAGCTTAGGAGGCTTGGAGGTCCATGGCTACACCTTC. Full variable domain (rest looked up from reference TRBV7-2 and TRBJ1-2): GAGVSQSPSNKVTEKGKDVELRCDPISGHTALYWYRQSLGQGLEFLIYFQGNSAPDKSGLPSDRFSAERTGGSVSTLTIQRTQQEDSAVYLCASSLGGLEVHGYTFGSGTRLTVV.

This clonotype was picked up many times. The J gene is TRBJ1-2, the V gene TRBV28; D uncertain. Looked up from germline, CDR1 is MDHEN and CDR2 is SYDVKM. This CDR3 comprises 12 residues. The V and J ends lost 5 bases and 5 bases respectively, with 9 bases between them. Written as DNA, the CDR3 is TGTGCCAGCAGTCCCCAGGTGTATGGCTACACCTTC. As protein: CASSPQVYGYTF.

The chain couples TRBV29-1 to TRBJ2-1; 9 bases line up with TRBD1. Looked up from germline, CDR1 is SQVTM and CDR2 is ANQGSEA. Trimming removed 5 bases from V and 8 bases from J; junction bases left unmatched: 7. This CDR3 spans 13 amino acids. The CDR3 bases are TGCAGCGTTAAACAGGGGGCCTGGGATGAGCAGTTCTTC. This translates into CSVKQGAWDEQFF.

The rearrangement links TRBV20-1 to TRBJ2-3; 7 bases are a match to TRBD1. V trimming: 3 bases; J trimming: 0 bases; junction bases outside the gene matches: 6. CDR1 DFQATT and CDR2 SNEGSKA come from the germline V gene (reference sequence). This CDR3 has 15 residues. Here the CDR3 DNA reads TGCAGTGCTAGGCTGAGGGGGCTCAGCACAGATACGCAGTATTTT. This gives the protein CSARLRGLSTDTQYF.

The chain joins TRBV28 to TRBJ2-1; the D is unclear. Per the germline V gene, CDR1 is MDHEN and CDR2 is SYDVKM. V gave up 7 bases and J gave up 3 bases, with 10 bases separating them. This CDR3 contains 13 residues. The CDR3 reads CASMETYYNEQFF. The CDR3, as DNA: TGTGCCAGCATGGAGACTTACTACAATGAGCAGTTCTTC. Using reference TRBV28 and TRBJ2-1 for the parts outside the CDR3, the full variable domain is DVKVTQSSRYLVKRTGEKVFLECVQDMDHENMFWYRQDPGLGLRLIYFSYDVKMKEKGDIPEGYSVSREKKERFSLILESASTNQTSMYLCASMETYYNEQFFGPGTRLTVL.

The chain has TRBV19 and TRBJ1-5, with TRBD1 identical over 7 bases. J lost 2 bases, V lost 5 bases, and 3 bases had no gene match. This CDR3 has 14 residues. Germline-derived CDR1 and CDR2 are LNHDA and SQIVND (reference sequence). The CDR3, as DNA: TGTGCCAGTAGTCCTACAGGGGGCAATCAGCCCCAGCATTTT. Its protein product is CASSPTGGNQPQHF.

This clonotype was observed at least ten times. The rearrangement joins TRBV7-3 to TRBJ2-3; D is ambiguous. Germline CDR1 and CDR2: SGHTA and FQGTGA. The V gene lost 2 bases and the J gene lost 5 bases, with 5 bases spanning the gap. The CDR3 covers 12 residues. For the CDR3, the DNA is TGTGCCAGCAGCTTAGCTCTAGATACGCAGTATTTT. This gives the protein CASSLALDTQYF. Full variable domain (remainder filled in from reference TRBV7-3 and TRBJ2-3): GAGVSQTPSNKVTEKGKYVELRCDPISGHTALYWYRQSLGQGPEFLIYFQGTGAADDSGLPNDRFFAVRPEGSVSTLKIQRTERGDSAVYLCASSLALDTQYFGPGTRLTVL.

This clonotype was counted ten times or more. This sequence joins TRBV11-2 and TRBJ2-3; 7 bases match TRBD2. CDR3 length: 16 residues. Germline V gives CDR1 SGHAT, CDR2 FQNNGV. V dropped 0 bases and J dropped 2; count of bases not matched to a gene: 5. In DNA, the CDR3 is TGTGCCAGCAGCTTAGAGACTAGCACCTCCACAGATACGCAGTATTTT. It codes for CASSLETSTSTDTQYF. Variable domain in full (rest from reference TRBV11-2 and TRBJ2-3): EAGVAQSPRYKIIEKRQSVAFWCNPISGHATLYWYQQILGQGPKLLIQFQNNGVVDDSQLPKDRFSAERLKGVDSTLKIQPAKLEDSAVYLCASSLETSTSTDTQYFGPGTRLTVL.

This sequence joins TRBV19 and TRBJ1-5; 7 bases are a match to TRBD1. Per germline, CDR1 LNHDA and CDR2 SQIVND (reference sequence). The CDR3 consists of 15 residues. The V and J ends lost 7 bases and 6 bases, in that order; junction bases with no gene match: 12. The CDR3 loop is CASNRQGSGRQPQHF. CDR3 nucleotide sequence: TGTGCCAGTAATAGACAGGGTTCAGGACGTCAGCCCCAGCATTTT.

This clonotype was counted a single time. This chain links TRBV28 with TRBJ1-2, with D unresolved. The V gene lost 6 bases and the J gene lost 4 bases, with 12 bases spanning the gap. Germline V gene data show CDR1 as MDHEN and CDR2 as SYDVKM. The CDR3 covers 13 residues. As DNA, the CDR3 is TGTGCCAGCAGACAGCGGCTTATCTATGGCTACACCTTC. Translated: CASRQRLIYGYTF.

The chain carries TRBV18 and TRBJ2-3, with 7 bases lining up with TRBD1. CDR1 is KGHSH, CDR2 LQKENI, per germline. V dropped 4 bases and J dropped 1; count of bases not matched to a gene: 5. The length of the CDR3 is 15 residues. Here the CDR3 reads CASSRQGVGTDTQYF. The CDR3, as DNA: TGTGCCAGCTCACGACAGGGAGTGGGCACAGATACGCAGTATTTT.

As concerns this clonotype: A clone one base away is much larger, so this may be a read error. The J gene is TRBJ2-5, the V gene TRBV25-1, with 9 bases identical to TRBD2. The germline gives CDR1 MGHDK, CDR2 SYGVNS. This CDR3 region has 17 residues. CDR3 loop: CTSSDIPAGGFQETQYF. DNA for the CDR3: TGTACCAGCAGTGATATACCAGCGGGGGGCTTCCAAGAGACCCAGTACTTC.

This clonotype was recorded at least ten times. The chain has TRBV6-5 and TRBJ2-1; 9 nucleotides align to TRBD1. The CDR3 runs 14 residues. With 9 bases clipped from V and 3 bases from J, the junction kept 6 bases outside the gene matches. Germline CDR1 MNHEY, CDR2 SVGAGI. CDR3 residues: CARGDRGGYNEQFF. Written as DNA, the CDR3 is TGTGCCAGGGGAGACAGGGGGGGCTACAATGAGCAGTTCTTC.

The gene calls are TRBV6-2 or TRBV6-3 and TRBJ2-2; D gene ambiguous. CDR3 size: 15 residues. V was trimmed by 2 bases and J by 4 bases, leaving 11 bases between them. CDR1 is MNHEY, CDR2 SVGEGT, per germline. CDR3 bases: TGTGCCAGCAGTTACCCCCAGAAGGGCACCGGGGAGCTGTTTTTT. This translates into CASSYPQKGTGELFF.

There are many counts of this clonotype. The chain employs TRBV5-5 and TRBJ2-7, with a tentative D call TRBD1 (6 bases). Trimming took off 0 bases at V and 2 bases at J, with 9 bases between the two ends. CDR3 length: 14 amino acids. Germline CDR1 and CDR2: SGHKS and YYEKEE (reference sequence). CDR3: CASSLGPGAYEQYF. The CDR3 region has the DNA TGTGCCAGCAGCTTGGGCCCAGGGGCCTACGAGCAGTACTTC.

V gene TRBV7-9 combines with J gene TRBJ1-4; tentative D call: TRBD1 (5 bases). V lost 3 bases, J lost 4 bases, and 12 bases lay in between. Per the germline V gene, CDR1 is SEHNR and CDR2 is FQNEAQ (reference sequence). The CDR3 length is 15 residues. This CDR3 is CASSFGTALNEKLFF. The CDR3 DNA reads TGTGCCAGCAGCTTCGGGACTGCCCTTAATGAAAAACTGTTTTTT.

Many counts were recorded for this clonotype. The chain is built from TRBV12-3 or TRBV12-4 and TRBJ1-1; D gene uncertain. This CDR3 is 16 amino acids long. Deletions cut 5 bases from V and 6 bases from J, with 22 bases between. CDR3 bases: TGTGCCAGCAGTCCGAAACCCTTGGCACTCTGGCCTGAAGCTTTCTTT. The encoded protein is CASSPKPLALWPEAFF.

The sample holds many counts of this clonotype. The V and J genes are TRBV5-5 and TRBJ1-2, with 8 nucleotides matching TRBD1. The CDR3 has 16 residues. With 2 bases clipped from V and 1 base from J, the junction kept 7 bases outside the gene matches. Germline-derived CDR1 and CDR2 are SGHKS and YYEKEE (reference sequence). CDR3 loop: CASSLSATGDNYGYTF. DNA for the CDR3: TGTGCCAGCAGCTTAAGCGCGACAGGGGATAACTATGGCTACACCTTC.

The CDR3 spells CASSQRGGLRETQYF. DNA for the CDR3: TGCGCCAGCAGTCAGAGAGGGGGCTTAAGAGAGACCCAGTACTTC. The genes are TRBV23-1 and TRBJ2-5, with 7 bases lining up with TRBD1. TRBV23-1 counts as an open reading frame of uncertain function. V lost 3 bases and J lost 4; bases outside the gene matches: 8. CDR3 length: 15 residues.

The chain couples TRBV29-1 to TRBJ2-1; the match to TRBD1 covers 8 bases. V lost 7 bases to trimming and J lost 6 bases; unmatched junction nucleotides: 5. The germline V gene encodes CDR1 SQVTM and CDR2 ANQGSEA. This CDR3 region has 12 residues. DNA for the CDR3: TGCAGCGCCAGGACAGGGATCAATGAGCAGTTCTTC. This gives the protein CSARTGINEQFF.

The chain uses TRBV15 and TRBJ1-6; possible D gene TRBD1, 5 bases. CDR3 size: 16 residues. V lost 2 bases and J 7 bases, leaving 15 bases between the germline ends. The V gene's germline CDR1 is LNHNV and CDR2 YYDKDF (reference sequence). CDR3 in DNA: TGTGCCACCAGCAGAAAAAGGGGCGAGCCGAATTCACCCCTCCACTTT. Residues: CATSRKRGEPNSPLHF.

This clonotype came up once. V usage is TRBV7-2 and J usage is TRBJ2-7; either TRBD1 or TRBD2 may fit D (5 bases each). Trimming took off 3 bases at V and 2 bases at J, with 14 bases between the two ends. Germline V CDR1 and CDR2: SGHTA, FQGNSA. The CDR3 contains 15 residues. CDR3 nucleotides: TGTGCCAGCAGCTTGGGACCCGGCAGCACCTACGAGCAGTACTTC. Its protein product is CASSLGPGSTYEQYF.

This clonotype was detected ten times or more. This chain uses TRBV6-2 or TRBV6-3 with TRBJ1-1; TRBD1 might be the D (5 bases). The CDR3 extends over 14 amino acids. The V gene lost 6 bases and the J gene lost 5 bases, with 16 bases spanning the gap. Germline V gene lookup returns CDR1 MNHEY and CDR2 SVGEGT. Written as DNA, the CDR3 is TGTGCCAGCAGCCTGAGAGCGTGGACAACTGAAGCTTTCTTT. Amino acids: CASSLRAWTTEAFF.

This clonotype showed up just a few times. The chain combines TRBV7-3 with TRBJ2-2, with D perhaps being TRBD1 or TRBD2 (7 bases each). V lost 5 bases and J 6 bases, leaving 25 bases between the germline ends. The CDR3 is made up of 18 amino acids. Germline-derived CDR1 and CDR2 are SGHTA and FQGTGA. In nucleotides, the CDR3 is TGTGCCAGCAGCCGAACCGCCATTCAGGGGGGGTATGCCGGGGAGCTGTTTTTT. Translated, it gives CASSRTAIQGGYAGELFF.